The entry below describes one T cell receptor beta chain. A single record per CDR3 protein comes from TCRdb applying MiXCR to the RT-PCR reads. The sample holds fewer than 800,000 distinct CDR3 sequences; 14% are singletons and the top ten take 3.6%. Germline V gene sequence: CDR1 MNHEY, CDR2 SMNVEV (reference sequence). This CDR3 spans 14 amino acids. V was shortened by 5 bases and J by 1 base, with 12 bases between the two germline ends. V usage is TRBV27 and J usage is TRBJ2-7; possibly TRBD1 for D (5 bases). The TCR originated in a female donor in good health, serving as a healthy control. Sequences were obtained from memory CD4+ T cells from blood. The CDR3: CASSPLDISYEQYF. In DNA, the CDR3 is TGTGCCAGCAGTCCCCTGGACATTTCCTACGAGCAGTACTTC.